The 18 T cell receptor beta chains below come from one sample, sequenced in a study of shared clonotypes between healthy human individuals. Sequenced by immunoSEQ multiplex PCR; TCRdb stores in-frame clones only, minus some. This sample has some 1 million clones, with about 75% found just once. Sequencing was carried out using memory CD4+ T cells sorted from blood. Indicated subset: CD45RA-negative fraction. The receptors originated from a man younger than 35 in good health.

This clone has just one count. J is TRBJ2-7 and V is TRBV7-2; the D call may be TRBD1 or TRBD2 (5 bases each). Trimming removed 3 bases from V and 7 bases from J, with 10 bases in between. This CDR3 spans 12 amino acids. CDR1 SGHTA and CDR2 FQGNSA come from the germline V gene. The CDR3 DNA sequence: TGTGCCAGCAGCTTGGTCGGGGCAGAGCAGTACTTC. Translating it yields CASSLVGAEQYF.

This clone was observed a handful of times. The chain carries TRBV5-1 and TRBJ2-1, with 10 bases that match TRBD2. V dropped 4 bases and J dropped 3; count of bases not matched to a gene: 10. This CDR3 is 17 amino acids long. CDR1 SGHRS and CDR2 YFSETQ come from the germline V gene. The CDR3: CASSPTSGTTIYNEQFF. The CDR3 DNA follows: TGCGCCAGCAGCCCCACTAGCGGGACCACAATCTACAATGAGCAGTTCTTC. The full variable domain, completed using reference TRBV5-1 and TRBJ2-1, is KAGVTQTPRYLIKTRGQQVTLSCSPISGHRSVSWYQQTPGQGLQFLFEYFSETQRNKGNFPGRFSGRQFSNSRSEMNVSTLELGDSALYLCASSPTSGTTIYNEQFFGPGTRLTVL.

In regard to this clone: This CDR3 is also generated by other DNA sequences in the sample. V gene TRBV10-3 combines with J gene TRBJ2-3; D is unresolved. Trimming removed 2 bases at V and 4 bases at J, with 4 bases between. Germline V lookup: CDR1 ENHRY, CDR2 SYGVKD. CDR3 length: 12 amino acids. CDR3 nucleotides: TGTGCCATCAGTGAGGTTGCAGATACGCAGTATTTT. It encodes CAISEVADTQYF.

The genes are TRBV4-3 and TRBJ1-2; D ambiguous. CDR1 and CDR2 from the germline V gene are LGHNA and YSLEER. The CDR3 spans 14 residues. Trimming took 0 bases from V and 3 from J, leaving 8 bases between them. Here the CDR3 reads CASSQDVAYYGYTF. DNA of the CDR3: TGCGCCAGCAGCCAAGATGTGGCGTACTATGGCTACACCTTC.

This clone came up a few times. The rearrangement uses TRBV5-1 and TRBJ1-1, with D perhaps TRBD1 (5 bases). The CDR3 has 14 residues. Trimming removed 1 base from V and 7 bases from J, with 14 bases in between. CDR1 is SGHRS, CDR2 YFSETQ, per germline. CDR3 coding DNA: TGCGCCAGCAGCTTGACTCCGGGGGAGGGTGAAGCTTTCTTT. Translating it yields CASSLTPGEGEAFF. Filled out from reference TRBV5-1 and TRBJ1-1, the complete variable domain reads KAGVTQTPRYLIKTRGQQVTLSCSPISGHRSVSWYQQTPGQGLQFLFEYFSETQRNKGNFPGRFSGRQFSNSRSEMNVSTLELGDSALYLCASSLTPGEGEAFFGQGTRLTVV.

The chain carries TRBV5-1 and TRBJ2-7; D is possibly TRBD2 (6 bases). Trimming removed 3 bases at V and 2 bases at J, with 12 bases between. Germline V gives CDR1 SGHRS, CDR2 YFSETQ. The CDR3 loop spans 14 amino acids. The CDR3 loop is CASSSGLETYEQYF. In DNA form, the CDR3 reads TGCGCCAGCAGCTCGGGACTGGAGACCTACGAGCAGTACTTC.

The genes are TRBV28 and TRBJ2-7; D gene unclear. The CDR3 sequence is 12 residues long. Germline V gene sequence: CDR1 MDHEN, CDR2 SYDVKM. Trimming took 7 bases from V and 3 from J, leaving 10 bases between them. CDR3 nucleotide sequence: TGTGCCAGCAAGGCCTCGGGCTACGAGCAGTACTTC. Translation gives CASKASGYEQYF.

V gene TRBV5-1 combines with J gene TRBJ2-1; TRBD2 agrees at 11 bases. V lost 6 bases to trimming and J lost 8 bases; unmatched junction nucleotides: 13. The CDR3 extends over 16 amino acids. The germline gives CDR1 SGHRS, CDR2 YFSETQ. The CDR3 DNA reads TGCGCCAGCAATCGGCTAGCGGGGGGTCGTGGAGATGAGCAGTTCTTC. Protein sequence: CASNRLAGGRGDEQFF. Filled out from reference TRBV5-1 and TRBJ2-1, the complete variable domain reads KAGVTQTPRYLIKTRGQQVTLSCSPISGHRSVSWYQQTPGQGLQFLFEYFSETQRNKGNFPGRFSGRQFSNSRSEMNVSTLELGDSALYLCASNRLAGGRGDEQFFGPGTRLTVL.

The chain joins TRBV2 to TRBJ2-1, with a tentative D call TRBD2 (7 bases). The CDR3 has 16 amino acids. V was shortened by 9 bases and J by 2 bases, with 20 bases between the two germline ends. Looked up from germline, CDR1 is SNHLY and CDR2 is FYNNEI. In nucleotides, the CDR3 is TGTGCCAGTGATCCTGGGGGCGGGGGCCCCTACAATGAGCAGTTCTTC. It translates to CASDPGGGGPYNEQFF. Full variable domain (missing parts from reference TRBV2 and TRBJ2-1): EPEVTQTPSHQVTQMGQEVILRCVPISNHLYFYWYRQILGQKVEFLVSFYNNEISEKSEIFDDQFSVERPDGSNFTLKIRSTKLEDSAMYFCASDPGGGGPYNEQFFGPGTRLTVL.

J is TRBJ2-2 and V is TRBV4-3; 13 nucleotides align to TRBD2. Trimming cost V 4 bases and J 7 bases; bases outside gene matches: 9. The CDR3 spans 17 residues. Germline CDR1 LGHNA, CDR2 YSLEER. The CDR3 spells CASSRSLAGGSSGELFF. For the CDR3, the DNA is TGCGCCAGCAGCCGATCACTAGCGGGAGGGTCCAGCGGGGAGCTGTTTTTT.

The V and J genes are TRBV18 and TRBJ2-7; 12 bases agree with TRBD2. The CDR3 loop spans 19 amino acids. Germline loops: CDR1 KGHSH, CDR2 LQKENI. V shed 0 bases and J 0 bases; nucleotides not matched to a gene: 9. CDR3 loop: CASSPPSTSGSLNSYEQYF. The CDR3 DNA is TGTGCCAGCTCACCACCCTCGACTAGCGGGAGTTTAAACTCCTACGAGCAGTACTTC.

J is TRBJ1-5 and V is TRBV10-3; TRBD1 matches at 8 bases. The germline V gene encodes CDR1 ENHRY and CDR2 SYGVKD. The CDR3 runs to 16 residues. V was clipped by 0 bases and J by 6 bases; unmatched bases: 7. The CDR3 is CAISESDRVIAQPQHF. The CDR3 DNA follows: TGTGCCATCAGTGAGTCGGACAGGGTTATAGCTCAGCCCCAGCATTTT.

The V gene is TRBV14, the J gene TRBJ1-1; 7 bases are shared with TRBD1. Germline values: CDR1 SGHDN, CDR2 FVKESK. Germline trimming cut 2 bases from V and 10 bases from J; bases unmatched to any gene: 4. The CDR3 is 12 residues long. The CDR3 protein is CASSQIQGRAFF. CDR3 in DNA: TGTGCCAGCAGCCAAATACAGGGGAGAGCTTTCTTT.

The rearrangement uses TRBV5-1 and TRBJ2-5; 13 bases are shared with TRBD2. Looked up from germline, CDR1 is SGHRS and CDR2 is YFSETQ. After removal of 4 bases from V and 5 bases from J, the junction contained 2 bases not matched to a gene. The CDR3 runs to 14 residues. The CDR3, as DNA: TGCGCCAGCAGCACTAGCGGGGGGGTCGAGACCCAGTACTTC. Translation: CASSTSGGVETQYF.

This chain joins TRBV28 and TRBJ1-1; the match to TRBD1 covers 7 bases. CDR3 length: 15 residues. Trimming took 7 bases from V and 1 from J; bases not matched to a gene: 9. Germline values: CDR1 MDHEN, CDR2 SYDVKM. The CDR3 nucleotides read TGTGCCAGCATACCTCCAGGGGGATCGAACACTGAAGCTTTCTTT. As protein: CASIPPGGSNTEAFF.

The chain couples TRBV5-1 to TRBJ2-3; 10 nucleotides match TRBD2. V trimming: 1 base; J trimming: 0 bases; junction bases outside the gene matches: 5. The CDR3 contains 17 residues. Germline CDR1 SGHRS, CDR2 YFSETQ. Here the CDR3 reads CASSLPSGGLSTDTQYF. The CDR3 nucleotides read TGCGCCAGCAGCTTGCCTAGCGGGGGCCTAAGCACAGATACGCAGTATTTT.

This chain uses TRBV28 with TRBJ2-1; D assignment may be TRBD1 or TRBD2 (6 bases each). Trimming removed 9 bases at V and 9 bases at J, with 15 bases between. This CDR3 has 12 residues. CDR1 is MDHEN and CDR2 is SYDVKM in the germline V gene. The CDR3 DNA reads TGTGCCAGTGAAGAGGGGGGCGGTGAGCAGTTCTTC. Its translation is CASEEGGGEQFF.

This clone has a handful of counts. This chain connects TRBV14 to TRBJ1-4; D is undetermined. The CDR3 runs to 16 residues. V lost 0 bases, J lost 5 bases, and 13 bases lay in between. CDR1 is SGHDN, CDR2 FVKESK, per germline. CDR3 sequence: CASSQDSRRYNEKLFF. The DNA for the CDR3 is TGTGCCAGCAGCCAAGATTCGAGGAGATACAATGAAAAACTGTTTTTT.